This is a list of T cell receptor beta chains from one sample in a study of shared clonotypes between healthy human individuals. Libraries were prepared by immunoSEQ multiplex PCR; TCRdb keeps only in-frame clonotypes and omits some of them. The table records about 820,000 clones, over 90% of them present only once. Sequencing used naive CD8+ T cells sorted from blood. The origin of the receptors is a young man in good health. Both conserved end residues are part of each CDR3. The D gene is left open where the match is weak. Expanded clones are given a class, and other clones once, few, many or no size at all.

TRBV4-1	-	TRBJ1-2	-	TGCGCCAGCAGCCATCATAGGGGTATCTATGGCTACACCTTC	CASSHHRGIYGYTF
TRBV28	-	TRBJ1-1	-	TGTGCCAGCAGTTTACCAGGGCTGAACACTGAAGCTTTCTTT	CASSLPGLNTEAFF
TRBV7-6	TRBD2	TRBJ2-1	-	TGTGCCAGCAGCCTTCTAGCGGGAGCCCCCCGGAATGAGCAGTTCTTC	CASSLLAGAPRNEQFF
TRBV6-1	TRBD2	TRBJ2-1	once	TGTGCCAGCAGTCTCTGGACTAGCGATAATGAGCAGTTCTTC	CASSLWTSDNEQFF
TRBV27	TRBD1	TRBJ2-3	-	TGTGCCAGCAGTCCAGCACCACCCGAGCCAGGGGGTACAGATACGCAGTATTTT	CASSPAPPEPGGTDTQYF
TRBV7-6	-	TRBJ2-1	-	TGTGCCAGCAGCCCGGGGTGGGGGTCGAACAATGAGCAGTTCTTC	CASSPGWGSNNEQFF
TRBV28	-	TRBJ1-1	-	TGTGCCAGCAGTCTAACTGGGCCGATGAACACTGAAGCTTTCTTT	CASSLTGPMNTEAFF
TRBV7-9	-	TRBJ2-7	-	TGTGCCAGCAGCCCACCCTTGGGTCGCTCCTACGAGCAGTACTTC	CASSPPLGRSYEQYF
TRBV7-9	-	TRBJ2-7	-	TGTGCCAGCAGCCCTCAGGACGGGTACGAGCAGTACTTC	CASSPQDGYEQYF
TRBV27	TRBD1	TRBJ1-1	-	TGTGCCAGCAGAGAAGACAGGGGGCGAGACACTGAAGCTTTCTTT	CASREDRGRDTEAFF
TRBV27	-	TRBJ2-7	few	TGTGCCAGCAGGGGTGGTCGCCGTGACTACGAGCAGTACTTC	CASRGGRRDYEQYF
TRBV9	-	TRBJ2-7	-	TGTGCCAGCAGCTCTAGCTGGCAGGGAACCTACGAGCAGTACTTC	CASSSSWQGTYEQYF
TRBV6-6	-	TRBJ1-2	-	TGTGCCAGCAGTTACTCGGACAGTAACTATGGCTACACCTTC	CASSYSDSNYGYTF
TRBV27	TRBD2	TRBJ2-7	-	TGTGCCAGCAGCCTAGCGGGAGGTGACTACGAGCAGTACTTC	CASSLAGGDYEQYF
TRBV9	-	TRBJ2-5	-	TGTGCCAGCAGCCCCCGAAAGACCCCGCAAGAGACCCAGTACTTC	CASSPRKTPQETQYF
TRBV7-8	-	TRBJ2-7	-	TGTGCCAGCAGCTTCGGCCCTACCTACGAGCAGTACTTC	CASSFGPTYEQYF
TRBV28	TRBD2	TRBJ2-1	-	TGTGCCAGCAGTCCAGCCCCTTATAAACTAGCGGGAAGCGAGCAGTTCTTC	CASSPAPYKLAGSEQFF
TRBV11-2	-	TRBJ2-3	-	TGTGCCAGCAGCTTAGGGCCTAGGACGACGATAGGATGGACAGATACGCAGTATTTT	CASSLGPRTTIGWTDTQYF
TRBV2	-	TRBJ2-3	-	TGTGCCAGCCGGGTAGGGCCCTTCACAGATACGCAGTATTTT	CASRVGPFTDTQYF
TRBV5-6	-	TRBJ1-2	-	TGTGCCAGCAGACTCGAACTAAGGGCAGAAGCCTTCGATTATCGCTACACCTTC	CASRLELRAEAFDYRYTF
TRBV10-3	TRBD1	TRBJ2-7	-	TGTGCCATCAGTGCCACAGGGGGACCCGGACGATTAGAGCAGTACTTC	CAISATGGPGRLEQYF
TRBV7-6	-	TRBJ2-7	-	TGTGCCAGCAGCTCCGGGTCTTCGAACCCCTACGAGCAGTACTTC	CASSSGSSNPYEQYF
TRBV27	-	TRBJ1-2	few	TGTGCCAGCAGTTTCCTAGACAAACTTGATGGCTACACCTTC	CASSFLDKLDGYTF
TRBV27	-	TRBJ2-3	-	TGTGCCAGCAGGCCCAGCACAGATACGCAGTATTTT	CASRPSTDTQYF
TRBV10-3	-	TRBJ2-5	-	TGTGCCACAAGCGGACAAGAGAGAGAGACCCAGTACTTC	CATSGQERETQYF
TRBV15	-	TRBJ1-5	-	TGTGCCACCGGTCAGGGATCAAATCAGCCCCAGCATTTT	CATGQGSNQPQHF
TRBV29-1	-	TRBJ2-1	-	TGCAGCGTTGTGGGGGGAATGCAGAATGAGCAGTTCTTC	CSVVGGMQNEQFF
TRBV29-1	TRBD2	TRBJ2-5	-	TGCAGCGTCACACTAGCGGGAGGGTTGGAGACCCAGTACTTC	CSVTLAGGLETQYF
TRBV5-5	-	TRBJ1-3	-	TGTGCCAGCAGCTTGGGCGGACGATTGTGGGACACCATATATTTT	CASSLGGRLWDTIYF
TRBV6-6	TRBD2	TRBJ2-7	-	TGTGCCAGCAGTCCTAGCGGAAACTCCTACGAGCAGTACTTC	CASSPSGNSYEQYF
TRBV9	-	TRBJ2-1	-	TGTGCCAGCAGCGTATTTAGAGGGGGAACTTACAATGAGCAGTTCTTC	CASSVFRGGTYNEQFF
TRBV2	-	TRBJ1-2	few	TGTGCTGATGGAGGAGGCTACACCTTC	CADGGGYTF
TRBV19	-	TRBJ1-2	-	TGTGCCAGTAGTATAATGGGGACTTATGGCTATGGCTACACCTTC	CASSIMGTYGYGYTF
TRBV13	-	TRBJ2-2	-	TGTGCCAGCAGCCCGGGGACCGACACCGGGGAGCTGTTTTTT	CASSPGTDTGELFF
TRBV5-6	-	TRBJ1-2	-	TGTGCCAGCAGCTTGGCCGGGGGCTATGGCTACACCTTC	CASSLAGGYGYTF
TRBV23-1	-	TRBJ2-2	-	TGCGCCAGCAGTCAATCTAGTTATTGGACCGGGGAGCTGTTTTTT	CASSQSSYWTGELFF
TRBV7-9	TRBD2	TRBJ2-1	-	TGTGCCAGCAGCTTGCCGGGACTAGCGGAATACAATGAGCAGTTCTTC	CASSLPGLAEYNEQFF